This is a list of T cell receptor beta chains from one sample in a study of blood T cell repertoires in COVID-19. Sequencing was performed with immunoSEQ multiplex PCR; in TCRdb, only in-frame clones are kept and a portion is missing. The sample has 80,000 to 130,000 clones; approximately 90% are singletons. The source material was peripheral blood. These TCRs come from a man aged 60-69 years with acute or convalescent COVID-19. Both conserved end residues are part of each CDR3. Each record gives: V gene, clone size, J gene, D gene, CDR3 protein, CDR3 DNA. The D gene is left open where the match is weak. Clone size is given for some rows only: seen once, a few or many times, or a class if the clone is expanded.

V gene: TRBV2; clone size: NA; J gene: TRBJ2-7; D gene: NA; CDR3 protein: CASSLGSSYEQYF; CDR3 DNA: TGTGCCAGCAGTTTAGGGAGCTCCTACGAGCAGTACTTC
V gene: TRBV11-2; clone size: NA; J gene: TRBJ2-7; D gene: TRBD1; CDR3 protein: CASSFFTGTGGGEQYF; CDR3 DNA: TGTGCCAGCAGCTTCTTCACCGGGACAGGGGGCGGCGAGCAGTACTTC
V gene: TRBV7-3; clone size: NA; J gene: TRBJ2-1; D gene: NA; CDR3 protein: CASSLTSAHNEQFF; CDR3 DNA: TGTGCCAGCAGCTTAACTAGCGCTCACAATGAGCAGTTCTTC
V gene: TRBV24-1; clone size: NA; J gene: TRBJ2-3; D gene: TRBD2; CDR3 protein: CATSGARRENTDTQYF; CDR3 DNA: TGTGCCACCAGTGGAGCGCGGCGGGAGAACACAGATACGCAGTATTTT
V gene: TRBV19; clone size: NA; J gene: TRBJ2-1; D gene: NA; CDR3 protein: CASIPTGGDLNEQFF; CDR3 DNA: TGTGCCAGTATCCCGACTGGGGGCGACCTTAATGAGCAGTTCTTC
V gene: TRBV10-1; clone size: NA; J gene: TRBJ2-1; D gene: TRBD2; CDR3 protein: CASSVSGGAFDEQFF; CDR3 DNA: TGCGCCAGCAGCGTTAGCGGGGGGGCTTTCGATGAGCAGTTCTTC
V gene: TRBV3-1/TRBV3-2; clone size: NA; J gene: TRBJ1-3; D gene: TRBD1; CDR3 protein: CASSQARTGGGFSSGNTIYF; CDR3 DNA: TGTGCCAGCAGCCAAGCCAGGACAGGGGGGGGTTTTAGCTCTGGAAACACCATATATTTT
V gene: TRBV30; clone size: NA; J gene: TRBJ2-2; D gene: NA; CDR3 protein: CAWSKQLDTGELFF; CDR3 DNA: TGTGCCTGGAGTAAACAGTTAGACACCGGGGAGCTGTTTTTT
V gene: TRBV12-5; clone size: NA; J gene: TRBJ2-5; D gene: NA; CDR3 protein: CASGLNPETQYF; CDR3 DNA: TGTGCTAGTGGTTTGAATCCGGAGACCCAGTACTTC
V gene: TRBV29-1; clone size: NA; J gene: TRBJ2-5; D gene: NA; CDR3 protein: CSVAVLSGRGETQYF; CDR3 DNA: TGCAGCGTTGCTGTCTTATCGGGTAGGGGGGAGACCCAGTACTTC
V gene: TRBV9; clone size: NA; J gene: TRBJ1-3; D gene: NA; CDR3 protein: CASSVEAAGRSGNTIYF; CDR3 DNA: TGTGCCAGCAGCGTAGAGGCTGCAGGGAGGTCTGGAAACACCATATATTTT
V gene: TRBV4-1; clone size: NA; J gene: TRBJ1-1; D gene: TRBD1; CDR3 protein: CASSQDEGAYTEAFF; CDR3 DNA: TGCGCCAGCAGCCAAGATGAGGGGGCATACACTGAAGCTTTCTTT
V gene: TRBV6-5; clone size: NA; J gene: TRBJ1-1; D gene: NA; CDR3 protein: CASSYGPGETEAFF; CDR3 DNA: TGTGCCAGCAGTTACGGGCCGGGGGAGACTGAAGCTTTCTTT
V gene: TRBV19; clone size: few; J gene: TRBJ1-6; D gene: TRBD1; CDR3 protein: CASSITGADSPLHF; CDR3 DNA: TGTGCCAGTAGTATTACAGGGGCGGACTCACCCCTCCACTTT
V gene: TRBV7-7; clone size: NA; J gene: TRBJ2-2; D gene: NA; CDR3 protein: CASSASPGPNTGELFF; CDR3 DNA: TGTGCCAGCAGCGCCTCCCCCGGTCCGAACACCGGGGAGCTGTTTTTT
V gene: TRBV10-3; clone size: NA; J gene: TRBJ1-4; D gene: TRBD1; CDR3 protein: CAISVGTQGTNEKLFF; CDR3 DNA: TGTGCCATCAGTGTTGGGACACAGGGGACTAATGAAAAACTGTTTTTT
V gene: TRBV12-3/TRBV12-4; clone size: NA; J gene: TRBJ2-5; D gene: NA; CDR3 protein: CASSRGFQETQYF; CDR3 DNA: TGTGCCAGCAGTAGAGGTTTCCAAGAGACCCAGTACTTC
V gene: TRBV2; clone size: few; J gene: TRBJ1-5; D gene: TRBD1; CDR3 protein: CASSRTGNNQPQHF; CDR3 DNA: TGTGCCAGCAGTCGGACAGGGAACAATCAGCCCCAGCATTTT
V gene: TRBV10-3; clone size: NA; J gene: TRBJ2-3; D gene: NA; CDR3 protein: CAISESTWQTGTDTQYF; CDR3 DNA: TGTGCCATCAGTGAGTCGACCTGGCAGACTGGTACAGATACGCAGTATTTT
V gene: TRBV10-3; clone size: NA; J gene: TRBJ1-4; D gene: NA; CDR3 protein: CAISEAANEKLFF; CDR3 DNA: TGTGCCATCAGTGAGGCAGCTAATGAAAAACTGTTTTTT
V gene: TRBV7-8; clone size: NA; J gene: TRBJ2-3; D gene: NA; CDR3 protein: CASSSHLGTDTQYF; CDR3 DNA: TGTGCCAGCAGCTCCCACCTAGGCACAGATACGCAGTATTTT
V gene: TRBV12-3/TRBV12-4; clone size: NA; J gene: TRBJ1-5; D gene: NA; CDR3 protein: CASSLDRDQPQHF; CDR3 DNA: TGTGCCAGCAGTTTGGACAGAGATCAGCCCCAGCATTTT
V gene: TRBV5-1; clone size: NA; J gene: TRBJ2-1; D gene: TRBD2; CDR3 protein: CASSLGTSGQGDEQFF; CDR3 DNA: TGCGCCAGCAGCTTGGGGACTAGCGGCCAAGGGGATGAGCAGTTCTTC
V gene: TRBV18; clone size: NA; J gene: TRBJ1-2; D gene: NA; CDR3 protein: CASSPDRSYGYTF; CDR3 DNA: TGTGCCAGCTCACCAGACAGAAGCTATGGCTACACCTTC
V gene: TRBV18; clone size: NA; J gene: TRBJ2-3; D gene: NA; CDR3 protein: CASSPRGTDTQYF; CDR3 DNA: TGTGCCAGCTCACCACGCGGCACAGATACGCAGTATTTT